Each of the 19 T cell receptor beta chains below was sequenced from the same sample in a study of blood T cell repertoires in COVID-19 (dated by TCRdb to about 2020). The method was the immunoSEQ multiplex PCR assay. As stored in TCRdb, this immuneACCESS dataset retains in-frame rearrangements with V and J assigned. A fraction of the clones does not appear; measured against another copy, unresolved V genes explain less than half of the discrepancy, and the remainder lacks a known reason. The sample yields almost 400,000 clones; roughly 86% were counted once. The top ten hold about 2% of the sample. The sequencing sample was made of peripheral blood. The receptors originated from a woman aged 60-70 years with COVID-19, enrolled during active disease.

V usage is TRBV7-2 and J usage is TRBJ1-5, with D hard to call. CDR3 size: 14 residues. The ends were cut back, 5 bases at V and 6 bases at J, with 14 bases in the middle. Looked up from germline, CDR1 is SGHTA and CDR2 is FQGNSA. The CDR3 DNA follows: TGTGCCAGCAGCCCTGACGTTGGGAGTCAGCCCCAGCATTTT. Residues: CASSPDVGSQPQHF.

The chain links TRBV27 to TRBJ1-1; TRBD1 is a possible D gene (5 bases). The V gene lost 4 bases and the J gene lost 4 bases, with 13 bases spanning the gap. Germline V gene sequence: CDR1 MNHEY, CDR2 SMNVEV (reference sequence). The CDR3 has 14 residues. The CDR3: CASSYAGFTTEAFF. As DNA, the CDR3 is TGTGCCAGCAGTTACGCAGGGTTTACCACTGAAGCTTTCTTT.

This clone came up a few times. The CDR3 sequence is CASSAQQSNTEAFF. As DNA, the CDR3 is TGCGCCAGCAGCGCACAGCAGTCGAACACTGAAGCTTTCTTT. V is TRBV5-1 and J is TRBJ1-1, with no clear D. Germline CDR1 is SGHRS and CDR2 is YFSETQ. Between the trimmed V and J ends, which lost 4 bases and 1 base, there was a span of 11 bases. CDR3 length: 14 residues. The full variable domain, in which reference TRBV5-1 and TRBJ1-1 provide the parts outside the CDR3, is KAGVTQTPRYLIKTRGQQVTLSCSPISGHRSVSWYQQTPGQGLQFLFEYFSETQRNKGNFPGRFSGRQFSNSRSEMNVSTLELGDSALYLCASSAQQSNTEAFFGQGTRLTVV.

This rearrangement joins TRBV19 to TRBJ2-2, with D tentatively TRBD1 (5 bases). In germline, CDR1 is LNHDA, CDR2 SQIVND (reference sequence). The CDR3 spans 13 residues. The V end lost 6 bases, the J end lost 6 bases, and 11 bases lay between the germline ends. The DNA for the CDR3 is TGTGCCAGTAGGGACACCTTGCCCGGGGAGCTGTTTTTT. Amino acid sequence: CASRDTLPGELFF. The full variable domain, rest sourced from reference TRBV19 and TRBJ2-2, is DGGITQSPKYLFRKEGQNVTLSCEQNLNHDAMYWYRQDPGQGLRLIYYSQIVNDFQKGDIAEGYSVSREKKESFPLTVTSAQKNPTAFYLCASRDTLPGELFFGEGSRLTVL.

This clone was detected only once. The rearrangement joins TRBV5-6 to TRBJ1-6, with D maybe TRBD1 (5 bases). Trimming cost V 5 bases and J 7 bases, with 13 bases left between them. The CDR3 length is 14 residues. Germline V gene data show CDR1 as SGHDT and CDR2 as YYEEEE. The CDR3 nucleotides are TGTGCCAGCAGGGGGACTGTCCAGAATTCACCCCTCCACTTT. This codes for CASRGTVQNSPLHF.

This clone was counted once. This chain links TRBV11-2 with TRBJ1-6; D is unresolved. CDR3 length equals 17 residues. Germline lookup yields CDR1 SGHAT and CDR2 FQNNGV. V dropped 1 base and J dropped 8 bases, with 18 bases sitting between them. The CDR3: CASSLAAAGAPDSPLHF. The DNA for the CDR3 is TGTGCCAGCAGCTTAGCAGCGGCGGGAGCCCCGGATTCACCCCTCCACTTT.

V and J are TRBV27 and TRBJ2-7; 11 nucleotides agree with TRBD2. J gave up 7 bases and V 3 bases, and 11 bases lay outside the gene matches. This CDR3 spans 16 amino acids. From germline, CDR1 is MNHEY and CDR2 SMNVEV (reference sequence). CDR3 DNA: TGTGCCAGCAGTTTCAAGGTTACTAGCGGGGGCTGGGAGCAGTACTTC. It specifies CASSFKVTSGGWEQYF.

J is TRBJ1-6 and V is TRBV2; unclear D gene. The CDR3 extends over 15 amino acids. Germline V gene lookup returns CDR1 SNHLY and CDR2 FYNNEI. V gave up 7 bases and J gave up 5 bases, with 15 bases separating them. This CDR3 is CASTLRHVNNSPLHF. DNA for the CDR3: TGTGCCAGCACCTTGAGGCACGTGAATAATTCACCCCTCCACTTT.

V and J are TRBV5-1 and TRBJ2-5, with TRBD1 matching 7 bases. The CDR3 is 14 amino acids. Germline CDR1 reads SGHRS; CDR2 reads YFSETQ. V dropped 3 bases and J dropped 5; count of bases not matched to a gene: 7. CDR3 in amino acids: CASSSPDRMETQYF. For the CDR3, the DNA is TGCGCCAGCAGCTCCCCGGACAGGATGGAGACCCAGTACTTC.

The rearrangement uses TRBV20-1 and TRBJ2-1; D is perhaps TRBD2 (5 bases). This CDR3 spans 11 amino acids. Germline CDR1 DFQATT, CDR2 SNEGSKA (reference sequence). V gave up 5 bases and J gave up 7 bases, with 9 bases separating them. The CDR3 region has the DNA TGCAGTGCTCCGGACTGGAATGAGCAGTTCTTC. Amino acids: CSAPDWNEQFF.

J is TRBJ1-1 and V is TRBV18; tentative D call: TRBD1 (6 bases). CDR3 length: 16 amino acids. Per the germline V gene, CDR1 is KGHSH and CDR2 is LQKENI. V was shortened by 3 bases and J by 3 bases, with 17 bases between the two germline ends. CDR3 sequence: CASSPSVWGLHTEAFF. The CDR3 DNA reads as TGTGCCAGCTCACCTTCTGTCTGGGGGCTCCACACTGAAGCTTTCTTT.

The chain employs TRBV19 and TRBJ1-2, with a possible D match to TRBD1 (5 bases). Germline V gives CDR1 LNHDA, CDR2 SQIVND (reference sequence). The germline V and J ends were trimmed by 1 base and 6 bases, with 18 bases remaining between them. The CDR3 loop spans 16 amino acids. CDR3: CASSIVSGTPDNGYTF. For the CDR3, the DNA is TGTGCCAGTAGTATAGTTTCCGGGACTCCGGACAATGGCTACACCTTC.

This chain joins TRBV18 and TRBJ2-7; D is possibly TRBD1 (5 bases). CDR1 is KGHSH, CDR2 LQKENI, per germline. This CDR3 is 15 amino acids long. With 2 bases removed from V and 3 bases from J, the gap between germline ends came to 14 bases. CDR3 nucleotides: TGTGCCAGCTCACCAGACAGCTGGGGAAGCTACGAGCAGTACTTC. Its translation is CASSPDSWGSYEQYF. The variable domain in full, completed from reference TRBV18 and TRBJ2-7, reads NAGVMQNPRHLVRRRGQEARLRCSPMKGHSHVYWYRQLPEEGLKFMVYLQKENIIDESGMPKERFSAEFPKEGPSILRIQQVVRGDSAAYFCASSPDSWGSYEQYFGPGTRLTVT.

The chain has TRBV18 and TRBJ2-1; 11 bases agree with TRBD1. Germline V CDR1 and CDR2: KGHSH, LQKENI. The V segment lost 0 bases and the J segment 5 bases; nucleotides outside the gene matches: 0. CDR3 size: 15 residues. The CDR3 DNA sequence: TGTGCCAGCTCACCACCGGGACAGGGGGACAATGAGCAGTTCTTC. Translating gives CASSPPGQGDNEQFF. Using reference TRBV18 and TRBJ2-1 for the parts outside the CDR3, the full variable domain is NAGVMQNPRHLVRRRGQEARLRCSPMKGHSHVYWYRQLPEEGLKFMVYLQKENIIDESGMPKERFSAEFPKEGPSILRIQQVVRGDSAAYFCASSPPGQGDNEQFFGPGTRLTVL.

The chain couples TRBV5-4 to TRBJ1-2; D is unresolved. The germline V and J ends were trimmed by 0 bases and 3 bases, with 9 bases remaining between them. This CDR3 is 14 amino acids long. CDR1 is SGHNT and CDR2 is YYREEE in the germline V gene (reference sequence). CDR3 sequence reads: CASSLGQVYYGYTF. The CDR3 DNA reads as TGTGCCAGCAGCTTGGGGCAGGTTTACTATGGCTACACCTTC. Together with reference TRBV5-4 and TRBJ1-2, the CDR3 gives the full variable domain: ETGVTQSPTHLIKTRGQQVTLRCSSQSGHNTVSWYQQALGQGPQFIFQYYREEENGRGNFPPRFSGLQFPNYSSELNVNALELDDSALYLCASSLGQVYYGYTFGSGTRLTVV.

This rearrangement joins TRBV2 to TRBJ1-6, with 8 bases aligning to TRBD1. The length of the CDR3 is 15 residues. Germline CDR1 is SNHLY and CDR2 is FYNNEI. The ends lost 8 bases at V and 4 bases at J; junction bases unmatched: 7. The CDR3 DNA reads as TGTGCCAGCCGACAGGGGCGGAATTATAATTCACCCCTCCACTTT. This encodes CASRQGRNYNSPLHF.

This chain uses TRBV15 with TRBJ2-5; 8 bases align to TRBD2. V lost 4 bases and J lost 5; bases outside the gene matches: 9. Germline lookup yields CDR1 LNHNV and CDR2 YYDKDF (reference sequence). The CDR3 has 15 residues. CDR3 amino acids: CATSKGGGMEETQYF. Here the CDR3 DNA reads TGTGCCACCAGCAAAGGCGGGGGGATGGAGGAGACCCAGTACTTC.

The chain couples TRBV5-6 to TRBJ2-7, with 10 bases fitting TRBD1. Looked up from germline, CDR1 is SGHDT and CDR2 is YYEEEE. Losses at the gene ends were 3 bases for V and 4 bases for J; bases not matched to a gene: 13. The CDR3 spans 17 residues. CDR3 residues: CASSSKSGTGDWYEQYF. For the CDR3, the DNA is TGTGCCAGCAGCTCAAAGTCCGGGACAGGGGACTGGTACGAGCAGTACTTC. Based on the CDR3 plus reference TRBV5-6 and TRBJ2-7, the full variable domain is DAGVTQSPTHLIKTRGQQVTLRCSPKSGHDTVSWYQQALGQGPQFIFQYYEEEERQRGNFPDRFSGHQFPNYSSELNVNALLLGDSALYLCASSSKSGTGDWYEQYFGPGTRLTVT.

The chain links TRBV6-2 or TRBV6-3 to TRBJ2-2; TRBD2 agrees at 8 bases. With V trimmed by 4 bases and J by 3 bases, 10 bases remained unmatched. Germline V gene lookup returns CDR1 MNHEY and CDR2 SVGEGT. The CDR3 loop spans 17 amino acids. CDR3 nucleotides: TGTGCCAGCAGTTCCCTACTAGCGGATGTGTACACCGGGGAGCTGTTTTTT. This sequence encodes CASSSLLADVYTGELFF.